Following are 7 T cell receptor beta chains from one sample sequenced in a study of shared clonotypes between healthy human individuals. The protocol was immunoSEQ multiplex PCR, while the TCRdb copy is restricted to in-frame clones and leaves out a portion. The sample consists of about 1 million clones, about three quarters of them appearing once. Input material: memory CD4+ T cells sorted from blood. The subset was: CD45RA-negative fraction. The receptors were gathered from a man between 18 and 29 years old in good health.

J is TRBJ1-4 and V is TRBV10-3; 8 positions match TRBD1. Germline-derived CDR1 and CDR2 are ENHRY and SYGVKD. This CDR3 spans 15 amino acids. V lost 3 bases, J lost 3 bases, and 3 bases stayed unmatched. The CDR3 loop is CAISDAGGPNEKLFF. Here the CDR3 DNA reads TGTGCCATCAGTGACGCAGGGGGCCCTAATGAAAAACTGTTTTTT.

The V and J genes are TRBV5-4 and TRBJ1-2; 8 bases map to TRBD1. This CDR3 is 15 amino acids long. Germline V gene data show CDR1 as SGHNT and CDR2 as YYREEE (reference sequence). V gave up 4 bases and J gave up 8 bases; unmatched junction bases: 13. CDR3 DNA: TGTGCCAGCAGCCATGGGATGGGACAGGCGGGAGGCTACACCTTC. It specifies CASSHGMGQAGGYTF.

The V gene is TRBV6-8, the J gene TRBJ2-7; tentative D call: TRBD2 (6 bases). CDR3 length: 15 amino acids. The germline V gene encodes CDR1 MNHGY and CDR2 SAAAGT. Trimming left V 1 base short and J 3 bases short, with 13 bases between. Written as DNA, the CDR3 is TGTGCCAGCAGTTACTGGGGACTCCCCCGCTACGAGCAGTACTTC. It translates to CASSYWGLPRYEQYF.

The chain recombines TRBV29-1 with TRBJ1-1, with D maybe TRBD1 (5 bases). Trimming removed 7 bases at V and 5 bases at J, with 17 bases between. Germline V CDR1 and CDR2: SQVTM, ANQGSEA. The CDR3 is made up of 13 amino acids. The CDR3 region has the DNA TGCAGCGGAGCCCTTGGGACGAGGACTGAAGCTTTCTTT. Translation: CSGALGTRTEAFF.

This chain connects TRBV6-1 to TRBJ1-2; D remains ambiguous. Trimming removed 2 bases at V and 3 bases at J, with 10 bases between. From germline, CDR1 is MNHNS and CDR2 SASEGT. This CDR3 spans 14 amino acids. The CDR3 DNA reads TGTGCCAGCAGTGAAACCCACCGTGACTATGGCTACACCTTC. This translates into CASSETHRDYGYTF.

The chain joins TRBV19 to TRBJ2-1, with 11 positions matching TRBD2. J gave up 6 bases and V 3 bases, and 4 bases lay outside the gene matches. The CDR3 spans 15 residues. Per germline, CDR1 LNHDA and CDR2 SQIVND (reference sequence). In DNA form, the CDR3 reads TGTGCCAGTAGTATTGGGACTAGCGGCCTCAATGAGCAGTTCTTC. This translates into CASSIGTSGLNEQFF.

The J gene is TRBJ1-5, the V gene TRBV18, with D unclear. This CDR3 is 17 amino acids long. Trimming took off 1 base at V and 0 bases at J, with 13 bases between the two ends. The V gene's germline CDR1 is KGHSH and CDR2 LQKENI. The CDR3 reads CASSPQAVVYSNQPQHF. As DNA, the CDR3 is TGTGCCAGCTCACCACAGGCCGTTGTATATAGCAATCAGCCCCAGCATTTT.